The 2 T cell receptor beta chains in this list originate from one sample, sequenced in a study of blood T cell repertoires in COVID-19. Clones were read by immunoSEQ multiplex PCR, and TCRdb kept only the in-frame ones, dropping some. The sample shows about 190,000 clones, around 90% of them seen only once. Material: peripheral blood. Receptor source: a man aged 50 or older with acute or convalescent COVID-19.

The chain recombines TRBV6-1 with TRBJ2-2; D not resolved. This CDR3 has 13 amino acids. Between the trimmed V and J ends, which lost 3 bases and 0 bases, there was a span of 2 bases. From germline, CDR1 is MNHNS and CDR2 SASEGT. The CDR3 is CASSDTNTGELFF. DNA of the CDR3: TGTGCCAGCAGTGACACGAACACCGGGGAGCTGTTTTTT.

The genes are TRBV6-5 and TRBJ1-1; TRBD1 is a possible D gene (5 bases). The length of the CDR3 is 15 residues. Germline V gene lookup returns CDR1 MNHEY and CDR2 SVGAGI. Deletions cut 0 bases from V and 0 bases from J, with 8 bases between. CDR3 sequence: CASSYSPGLNTEAFF. CDR3 DNA: TGTGCCAGCAGTTACTCGCCAGGGCTGAACACTGAAGCTTTCTTT.